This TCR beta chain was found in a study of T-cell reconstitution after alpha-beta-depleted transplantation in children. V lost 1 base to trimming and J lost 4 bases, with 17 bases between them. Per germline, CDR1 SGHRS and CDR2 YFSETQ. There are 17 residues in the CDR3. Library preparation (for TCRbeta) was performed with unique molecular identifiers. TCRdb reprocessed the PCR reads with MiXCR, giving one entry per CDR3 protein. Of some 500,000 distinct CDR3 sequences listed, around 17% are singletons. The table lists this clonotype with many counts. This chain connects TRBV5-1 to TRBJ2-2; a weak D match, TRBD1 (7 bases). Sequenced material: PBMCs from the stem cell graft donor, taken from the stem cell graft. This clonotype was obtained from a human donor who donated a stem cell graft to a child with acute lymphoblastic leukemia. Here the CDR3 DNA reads TGCGCCAGCAGCTTGCCGACAGGGAGGATTCGCACCGGGGAGCTGTTTTTT. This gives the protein CASSLPTGRIRTGELFF.